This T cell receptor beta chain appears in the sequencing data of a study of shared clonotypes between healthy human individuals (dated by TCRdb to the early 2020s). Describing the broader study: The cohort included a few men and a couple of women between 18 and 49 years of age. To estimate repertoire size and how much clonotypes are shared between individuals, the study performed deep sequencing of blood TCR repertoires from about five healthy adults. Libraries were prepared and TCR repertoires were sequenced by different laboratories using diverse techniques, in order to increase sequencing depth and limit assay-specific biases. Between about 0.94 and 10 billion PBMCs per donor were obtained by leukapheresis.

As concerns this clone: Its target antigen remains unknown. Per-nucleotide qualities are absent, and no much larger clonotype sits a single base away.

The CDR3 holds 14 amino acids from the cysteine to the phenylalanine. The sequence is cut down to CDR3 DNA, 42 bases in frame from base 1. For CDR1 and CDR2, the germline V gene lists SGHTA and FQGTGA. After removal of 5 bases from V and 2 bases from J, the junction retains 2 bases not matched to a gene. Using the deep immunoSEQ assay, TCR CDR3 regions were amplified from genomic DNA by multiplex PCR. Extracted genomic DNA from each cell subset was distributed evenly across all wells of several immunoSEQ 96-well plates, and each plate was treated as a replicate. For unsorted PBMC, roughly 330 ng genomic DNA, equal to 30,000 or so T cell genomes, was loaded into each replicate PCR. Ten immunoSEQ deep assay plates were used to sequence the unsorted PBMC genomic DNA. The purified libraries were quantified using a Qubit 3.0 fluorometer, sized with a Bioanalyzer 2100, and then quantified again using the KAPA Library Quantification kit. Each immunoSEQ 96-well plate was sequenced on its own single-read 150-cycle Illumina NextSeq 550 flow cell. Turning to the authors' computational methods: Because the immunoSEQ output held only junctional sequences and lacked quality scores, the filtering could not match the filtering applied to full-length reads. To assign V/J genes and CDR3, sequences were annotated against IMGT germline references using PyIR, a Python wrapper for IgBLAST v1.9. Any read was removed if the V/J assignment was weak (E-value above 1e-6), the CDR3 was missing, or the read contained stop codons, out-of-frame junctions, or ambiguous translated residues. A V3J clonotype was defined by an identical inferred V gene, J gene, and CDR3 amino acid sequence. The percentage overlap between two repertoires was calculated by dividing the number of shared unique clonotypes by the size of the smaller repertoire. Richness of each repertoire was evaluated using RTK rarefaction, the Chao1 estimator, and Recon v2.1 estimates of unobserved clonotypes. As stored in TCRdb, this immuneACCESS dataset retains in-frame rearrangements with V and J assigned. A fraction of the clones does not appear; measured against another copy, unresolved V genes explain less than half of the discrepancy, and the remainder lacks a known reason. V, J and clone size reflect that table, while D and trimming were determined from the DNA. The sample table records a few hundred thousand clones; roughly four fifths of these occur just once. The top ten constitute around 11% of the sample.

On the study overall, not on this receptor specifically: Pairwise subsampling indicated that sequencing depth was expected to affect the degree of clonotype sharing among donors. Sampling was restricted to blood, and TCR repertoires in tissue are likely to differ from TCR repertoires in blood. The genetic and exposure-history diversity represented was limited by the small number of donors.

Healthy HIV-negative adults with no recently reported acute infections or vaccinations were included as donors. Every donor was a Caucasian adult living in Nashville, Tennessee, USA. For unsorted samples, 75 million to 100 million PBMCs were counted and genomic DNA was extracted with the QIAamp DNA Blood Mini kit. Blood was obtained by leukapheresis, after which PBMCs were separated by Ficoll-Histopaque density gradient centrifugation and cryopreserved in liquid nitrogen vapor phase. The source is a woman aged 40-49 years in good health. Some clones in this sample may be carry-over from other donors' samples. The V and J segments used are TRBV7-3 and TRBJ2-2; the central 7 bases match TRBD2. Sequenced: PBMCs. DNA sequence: TGTGCCAGCAGCCGCGGGGGAAACACCGGGGAGCTGTTTTTT. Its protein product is CASSRGGNTGELFF.